This T cell receptor (beta chain) was profiled in a study of T-cell memory formation after mild COVID-19. General study points: Clones contracting day 15 to 85 were balanced CD4/CD8; later expanders leaned CD4+. Researchers could not confirm that second-wave clones peaking on day 37 targeted SARS-CoV-2. Researchers found some responding clones in pre-infection memory, a sign that cross-reactive memory joined.

This CDR3 has 13 amino acids. CDR1 is MGHDK and CDR2 is SYGVNS in the germline V gene. Deletions cut 2 bases from V and 2 bases from J, with 7 bases between. Turning to this clonotype: The target antigen is unknown.

5'RACE primed at constant segments yielded TCR alpha and TCR beta cDNA libraries bearing sample barcodes and UMIs. TCRdb independently ran MiXCR on the 5' RACE reads; one entry per CDR3 protein. The sample yields some 190,000 distinct CDR3 sequences, 15% to 20% seen once. The sequence came from an adult woman who had mild COVID-19 (a few samples of this study predate the infection). Cell type and time point are not known. The chain has TRBV25-1 and TRBJ2-7; no clear D gene. The source material was PBMCs or a T cell subset sorted from them (not recorded which). CDR3 DNA: TGTGCCAGCAGTGAAAATACAGCCTACGAGCAGTACTTC. The encoded protein is CASSENTAYEQYF.